This TCR beta chain emerged from a study of metastatic and nonmetastatic thyroid tumors. For the study at large: Comparative analysis of repertoires was undertaken across blood and tumor or nodule tissue obtained from malignant and benign thyroid patients.

Nobody among the patients had been given any treatment before thyroid surgery. TCRdb reprocessed the PCR reads via MiXCR. The sample includes about 20,000 clones, 10% to 15% seen only once; the top ten take approximately 6.2%. This clone was observed once. The sample taken for sequencing was blood. The sequence came from a male donor with papillary thyroid cancer or a benign thyroid nodule (not recorded which). Some clones in this sample may be carry-over from other donors' samples.

CDR3 protein: CASSLEDTIQETQYF. Written as DNA, the CDR3 is TGCGCCAGCAGCTTGGAGGACACCATCCAAGAGACCCAGTACTTC. The chain has TRBV5-1 and TRBJ2-5; possible D gene TRBD1, 5 bases. V lost 0 bases, J lost 1 base, and 10 bases lay in between. Germline loops: CDR1 SGHRS, CDR2 YFSETQ. The CDR3 is 15 amino acids.